This TCR beta chain is from a study of CD8+ T cells in alopecia areata. About the study: Each day, treated patients took oral tofacitinib twice, at 5 to 10 mg per dose.

Treatment defined: oral pan-JAK inhibitor, 5-10 mg twice daily. This clone appeared a few times. TCR sequencing used cDNA made by reverse transcription of extracted RNA. Using immunoSEQ multiplex PCR, the repertoire was profiled, and TCRdb retains in-frame clones only, with some absent. The table has 180,000 or so clones, about 53% seen once. Specimen: CD8+ T cells sorted from blood, collected at week 24, from a patient treated with tofacitinib. The origin of this receptor is a human donor with alopecia areata.

CDR3 loop: CASSIDLGDEQYF. Written as DNA, the CDR3 is TGTGCCAGTAGTATAGATCTAGGGGACGAGCAGTACTTC. The V and J genes are TRBV19 and TRBJ2-7, with D maybe TRBD1 (5 bases). Germline V gene data show CDR1 as LNHDA and CDR2 as SQIVND (reference sequence). Trimming left V 0 bases short and J 5 bases short, with 8 bases between. The CDR3 runs 13 residues.